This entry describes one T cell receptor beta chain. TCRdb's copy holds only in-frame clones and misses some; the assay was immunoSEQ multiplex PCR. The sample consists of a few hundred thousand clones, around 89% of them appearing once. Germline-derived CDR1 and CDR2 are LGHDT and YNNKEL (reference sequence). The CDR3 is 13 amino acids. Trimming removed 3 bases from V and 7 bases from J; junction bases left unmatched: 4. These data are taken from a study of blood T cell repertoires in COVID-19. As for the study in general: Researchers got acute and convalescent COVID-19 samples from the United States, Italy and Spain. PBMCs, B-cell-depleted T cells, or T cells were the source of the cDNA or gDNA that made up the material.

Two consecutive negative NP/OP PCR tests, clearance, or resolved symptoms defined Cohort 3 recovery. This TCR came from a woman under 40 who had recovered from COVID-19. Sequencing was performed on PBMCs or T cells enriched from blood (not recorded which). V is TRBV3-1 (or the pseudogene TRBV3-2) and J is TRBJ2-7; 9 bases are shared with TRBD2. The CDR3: CASSQAAGGEQYF. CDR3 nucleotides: TGTGCCAGCAGCCAGGCCGCGGGGGGGGAGCAGTACTTC.